The present T cell receptor beta chain was sequenced within a study of beta chain features in type 1 diabetes. Study-level findings and limits: TCRB CDR3 length was moderately but significantly reduced in all four CD4+ subsets of Type 1 diabetes patients.

Every single donor gave one heparinised blood draw, and these averaged approximately 120 mL. Comment on this clone: Antigen unknown.

Sequenced material consisted of expressed TCRB transcripts (all of the isolated RNA was reverse transcribed). The assay was immunoSEQ multiplex PCR, and TCRdb's table has in-frame clones only and misses some. The sample consists of fewer than 900,000 clones, 15% to 20% of them appearing once. The CDR3 spans 16 residues. The V gene end was trimmed by 4 bases and the J gene end by 1 base; junction bases not matched to a gene: 7. Germline CDR1 and CDR2: SGHRS and YFSETQ. Sequenced input: naive CD4+ T cells from blood. This chain links TRBV5-1 with TRBJ2-5; 10 bases are a match to TRBD2. The TCR originated in a woman younger than 30 in good health. Here the CDR3 reads CASSPLAGRGQETQYF. In nucleotides, the CDR3 is TGCGCCAGCAGCCCACTAGCGGGAAGGGGCCAAGAGACCCAGTACTTC. The full variable domain, rest sourced from reference TRBV5-1 and TRBJ2-5, is KAGVTQTPRYLIKTRGQQVTLSCSPISGHRSVSWYQQTPGQGLQFLFEYFSETQRNKGNFPGRFSGRQFSNSRSEMNVSTLELGDSALYLCASSPLAGRGQETQYFGPGTRLLVL.